The T cell receptor beta chain described here comes from a study of monozygotic twins with inflammatory bowel disease. Both the TCRalpha cDNA and the TCRbeta cDNA were taken through two nested PCRs, lasting roughly 16 and 10 cycles. Using the 5' RACE reads, TCRdb records one entry per CDR3 protein without DNA. This sample's table has a few hundred thousand distinct CDR3 sequences. Study conclusions and caveats: Using the inverse Simpson index, IBD patients had lower TCRbeta diversity than healthy co-twins. Fewer clonotypes were shared with others by IBD patients than by healthy twins, especially with disease activity.

Blood was collected, around 2.7 ml per donor. For this clonotype: What it recognizes is unknown.

Per germline, CDR1 MNHEY and CDR2 SVGEGT. The CDR3 totals 16 residues. The rearrangement uses TRBV6-2 or TRBV6-3 and TRBJ2-5. This clonotype was sampled from a human donor with ulcerative colitis or Crohn's disease, or a healthy co-twin of an affected twin (not recorded which). The sample taken for sequencing was blood. CDR3 in amino acids: CASSYSTTSYGETQYF.